This T cell receptor (beta chain) was found in a study of CD8 T cells in Susac syndrome. This clonotype was found once. TCR beta was sequenced from blood CD8+ and CD4+ T cells. Through negative isolation, CD4+ and CD8+ T cells were obtained, while TEMRA cells were enriched using FACS. A quantity of about 0.5 to 1 ug RNA underwent reverse transcription using random hexamers. The method of amplification for TCR beta CDR3 was immunoSEQ multiplex PCR, covering 54 Vbeta and 13 Jbeta. One entry per CDR3 protein results from TCRdb running MiXCR on the immunoSEQ multiplex PCR reads. The sample holds around 150,000 distinct CDR3 sequences, 94% seen once. The V gene's germline CDR1 is SGHRS and CDR2 YFSETQ. Trimming at V came to 1 base and at J to 0 bases, leaving 8 bases not matched to a gene. The CDR3 extends over 18 amino acids.

This TCR was sampled from a human donor with multiple sclerosis. Sequencing was carried out using CD4+ T cells from PBMCs. The V call is TRBV5-1, the J call TRBJ2-2; 8 nucleotides agree with TRBD2. The CDR3 DNA reads as TGCGCCAGCAGCTTGTCGAGTAGGCGGGGGGCGAACACCGGGGAGCTGTTTTTT. It is translated as CASSLSSRRGANTGELFF.